This T cell receptor beta chain stems from a study of identical twins (dated by TCRdb to about 2016). With respect to the entire study: To test whether fetal clonotypes persist, this study deep-sequenced TCR alpha and beta repertoires from monozygotic twins, from unrelated adults of various ages, and from cord blood. To rule out contamination, replicate twin experiments were performed at different times with different library preparation protocols.

Only healthy Caucasian donors were included. Broader findings and caveats from the paper: Excess twin sharing in beta out-of-frame sequences was weaker because fewer shared sequences lowered the signal-to-noise ratio. Zero-insertion analyses could be partly confounded by invariant T cells such as MAIT and iNKT, although diverse VJ usage argued against such confounding for most clonotypes. In monozygotic twins, recombination models systematically underestimated out-of-frame TCR alpha sharing, but the models matched the sharing seen between unrelated individuals. Because the same donors could not be followed over many years, conclusions were based on cross-sectional statistical analysis. Out-of-frame TCR alpha sequences shared between twins showed an excess of low generation-probability sequences compared with coincidental sharing between unrelated individuals. Abundant cord blood beta clonotypes had fewer insertions, young adult naive repertoires showed a similar but weaker trend, and memory repertoires showed no such trend.

The germline V gene encodes CDR1 SGHRS and CDR2 YFSETQ. Reading from cysteine to phenylalanine, the CDR3 counts 16 amino acids. Solely the CDR3 DNA is kept, with 48 bases framed from the first base. Clipping removes 1 base from V and 10 bases from J, with 11 as the unmatched junction base count. The library relied on 5' RACE. Instrument used: Illumina HiSeq 2000. Template switching introduced a universal primer binding site; the final cDNA contained a unique molecular identifier, enabling accurate counting of TCR cDNA molecules. First-strand cDNA for TCR alpha and beta chains was synthesized from specific primers in the conserved constant-segment region. To control for contamination, every cDNA library carried two barcodes: a SMART-Mk sample barcode plus Illumina barcodes. TruSeq adapter sequences and Illumina sample barcodes were added in two successive PCR steps. TCR alpha and beta cDNA libraries were sequenced on the Illumina HiSeq platform with custom primers. Per the source publication's procedure: Unique molecular identifiers were extracted from raw reads with MiGEC, and CDR3 positions were determined with MiXCR. For each individual, recombination models were inferred using an EM algorithm with the repgenHMM and IGoR tools. Shared clonotypes were analyzed with the tcR package in R, and sharing was normalized by the product of cloneset sizes. Out-of-frame nonproductive sequences were analyzed to study raw recombination free of thymic and clonal selection effects. The public sequencing data were trimmed at Q25 with fastp and processed into clonotypes with MiXCR by TCRdb, which kept only in-frame beta chains. Every distinct CDR3 protein forms one entry, paired with its most common genes and DNA. The V and J calls reflect TCRdb's pipeline rather than the authors' work. This sample holds 1.5 million to 2 million distinct CDR3 sequences; about 30% were observed only once. The ten largest clonotypes hold about 0.3% of the sample.

Notes on this clonotype: Its recognized antigen is unknown. Within one base of it there is no much larger clone, and no base qualities were kept.

The sequence came from a newborn girl in good health. Material for sequencing was cord blood. The chain uses TRBV5-1 and TRBJ2-1, with 10 bases matching TRBD1. The DNA reads TGCGCCAGCAGCTTGCCTGGGACAGGGGTCAACTACGAGCAGTTCTTC. Translation gives CASSLPGTGVNYEQFF.